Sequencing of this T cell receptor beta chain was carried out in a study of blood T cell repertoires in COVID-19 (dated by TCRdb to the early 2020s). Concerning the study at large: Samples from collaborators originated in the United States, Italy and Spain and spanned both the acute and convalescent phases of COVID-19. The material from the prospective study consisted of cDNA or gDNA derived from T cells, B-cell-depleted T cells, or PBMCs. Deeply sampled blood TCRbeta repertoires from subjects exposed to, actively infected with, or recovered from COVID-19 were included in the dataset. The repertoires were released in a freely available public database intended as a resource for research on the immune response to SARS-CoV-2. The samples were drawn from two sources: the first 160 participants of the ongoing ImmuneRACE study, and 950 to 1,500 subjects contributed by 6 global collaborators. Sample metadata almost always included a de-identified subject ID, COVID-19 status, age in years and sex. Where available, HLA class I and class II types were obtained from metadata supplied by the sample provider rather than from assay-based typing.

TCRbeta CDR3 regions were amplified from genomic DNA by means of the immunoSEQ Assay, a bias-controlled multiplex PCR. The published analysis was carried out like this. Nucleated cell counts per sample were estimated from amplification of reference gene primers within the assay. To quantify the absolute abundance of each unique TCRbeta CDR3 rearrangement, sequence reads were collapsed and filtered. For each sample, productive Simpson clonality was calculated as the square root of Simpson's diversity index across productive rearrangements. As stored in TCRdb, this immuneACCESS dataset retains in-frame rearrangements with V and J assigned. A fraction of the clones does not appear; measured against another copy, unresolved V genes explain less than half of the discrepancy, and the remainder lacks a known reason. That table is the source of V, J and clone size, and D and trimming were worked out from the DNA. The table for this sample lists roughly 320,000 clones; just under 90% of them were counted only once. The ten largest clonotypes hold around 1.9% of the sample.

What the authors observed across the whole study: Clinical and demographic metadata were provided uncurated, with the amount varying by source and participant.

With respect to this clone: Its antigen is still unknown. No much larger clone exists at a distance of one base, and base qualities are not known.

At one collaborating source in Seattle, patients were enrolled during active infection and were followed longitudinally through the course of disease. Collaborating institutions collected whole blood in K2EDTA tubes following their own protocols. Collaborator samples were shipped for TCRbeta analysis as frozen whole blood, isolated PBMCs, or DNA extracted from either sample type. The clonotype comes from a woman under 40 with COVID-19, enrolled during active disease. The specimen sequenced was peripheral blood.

The encoded CDR3 is CASAGMSGSSADTQYF. The DNA is TGTGCCAGCGCCGGGATGTCCGGTTCTTCGGCAGATACGCAGTATTTT. Recombination connected TRBV5-6 to TRBJ2-3; a tentative D call is TRBD2 (5 bases match). The CDR3 goes from the cysteine to the phenylalanine over 16 residues. Only the CDR3 portion is preserved as DNA: 48 bases, with reading frame beginning at the first base. According to the germline V gene, CDR1 reads SGHDT and CDR2 reads YYEEEE. Trimming at the junction amounts to 7 bases on V and 4 bases on J, and the germline ends lie 22 bases apart. With the rest looked up from the reference TRBV5-6 and TRBJ2-3 genes rather than sequenced, the full variable domain is DAGVTQSPTHLIKTRGQQVTLRCSPKSGHDTVSWYQQALGQGPQFIFQYYEEEERQRGNFPDRFSGHQFPNYSSELNVNALLLGDSALYLCASAGMSGSSADTQYFGPGTRLTVL.